This paragraph reports one T cell receptor (beta chain). What antigen it recognizes has not been identified. Base-call qualities are not available, and no considerably larger clone is one nucleotide away. Taken from cysteine to phenylalanine, the CDR3 has 15 residues. CDR3 DNA is the only sequence kept; it has 45 bases, read in frame from the first base. V and J are truncated by 4 bases and 3 bases respectively, leaving an intervening sequence of 16 bases. Looking up the germline V gene yields CDR1 SGHRS and CDR2 YFSETQ. The sample is drawn from a study of blood T cell repertoires in COVID-19 (TCRdb year 2020). Notes on the research overall: The collaborator samples originated in the United States, Italy and Spain and spanned the acute and convalescent phases of COVID-19. The material from the prospective study consisted of cDNA or gDNA derived from T cells, B-cell-depleted T cells, or PBMCs. Deeply sampled blood TCRbeta repertoires from subjects exposed to, actively infected with, or recovered from COVID-19 were included in the dataset. A freely available public database, intended as a resource for researchers studying the immune response to SARS-CoV-2, is where the repertoires were released. Samples came from the ongoing ImmuneRACE study (first 160 participants) plus 1,254 subjects from 6 global collaborators. A de-identified subject ID, COVID-19 status, age in years and sex were almost always included in the sample metadata. Where available, HLA class I and class II types were obtained from metadata supplied by the sample provider rather than from assay-based typing.

Whole blood was collected in K2EDTA tubes by collaborating institutions according to the institutions' own protocols. For TCRbeta analysis, collaborators shipped samples in one of three forms: frozen whole blood, isolated PBMCs, or DNA extracted from either of those sample types. TCRbeta CDR3 regions were amplified from genomic DNA using the immunoSEQ Assay, a bias-controlled multiplex PCR. As for the original processing: The number of nucleated cells in each sample was estimated from the amplification of reference gene primers within the assay. Sequence reads were collapsed and filtered to measure the absolute abundance of every unique TCRbeta CDR3 rearrangement. For each sample, productive Simpson clonality was calculated as the square root of Simpson's diversity index across productive rearrangements. TCRdb mirrors the immuneACCESS table, restricted to in-frame sequences. Some clones are absent from its copies; in checked studies, under half trace to an unresolved V gene, and the reason for the others is unknown. The V and J calls and the clone size are those of that table, but D and trimming were determined from the DNA. Here the sample has over 200,000 clones; 84% occur a single time. Around 18% of the sample lies in the top ten.

Here is what the overall study found, with its caveats: How much clinical and demographic metadata was included differed by source and by participant, and the metadata was provided uncurated.

The chain couples TRBV5-1 to TRBJ2-5; the D gene is possibly TRBD1, with 6 bases matching. This receptor was obtained from a woman of 80 years or more with active or convalescent COVID-19. The sample consisted of peripheral blood. DNA sequence: TGCGCCAGCAGCCCAGGGGTCAGTCGGGAAGAGACCCAGTACTTC. It codes for CASSPGVSREETQYF. With all but the CDR3 taken from the reference TRBV5-1 and TRBJ2-5 genes, the full variable domain is: KAGVTQTPRYLIKTRGQQVTLSCSPISGHRSVSWYQQTPGQGLQFLFEYFSETQRNKGNFPGRFSGRQFSNSRSEMNVSTLELGDSALYLCASSPGVSREETQYFGPGTRLLVL.